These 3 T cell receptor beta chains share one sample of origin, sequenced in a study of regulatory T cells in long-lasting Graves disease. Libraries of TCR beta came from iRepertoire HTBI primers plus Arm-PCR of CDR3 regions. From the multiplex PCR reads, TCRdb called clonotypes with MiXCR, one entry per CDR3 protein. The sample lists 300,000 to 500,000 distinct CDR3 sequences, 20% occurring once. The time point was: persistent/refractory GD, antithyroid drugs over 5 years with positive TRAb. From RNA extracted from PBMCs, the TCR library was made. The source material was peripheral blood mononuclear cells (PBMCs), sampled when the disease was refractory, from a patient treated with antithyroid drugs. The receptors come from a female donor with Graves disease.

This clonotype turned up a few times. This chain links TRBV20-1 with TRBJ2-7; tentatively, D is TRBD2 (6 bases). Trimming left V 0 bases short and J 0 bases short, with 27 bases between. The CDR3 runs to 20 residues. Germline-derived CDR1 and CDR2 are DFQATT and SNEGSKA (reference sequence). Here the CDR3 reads CSARDPSLGSSRLSSYEQYF. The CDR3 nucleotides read TGCAGTGCTAGAGATCCGTCTCTCGGGAGTTCGAGATTAAGCTCCTACGAGCAGTACTTC.

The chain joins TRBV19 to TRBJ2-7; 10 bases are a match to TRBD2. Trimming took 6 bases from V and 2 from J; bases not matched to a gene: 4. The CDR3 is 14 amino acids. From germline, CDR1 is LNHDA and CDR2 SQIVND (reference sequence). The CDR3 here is CASSWTSGAYEQYF. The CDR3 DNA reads TGTGCCAGTAGCTGGACTAGCGGAGCCTACGAGCAGTACTTC.

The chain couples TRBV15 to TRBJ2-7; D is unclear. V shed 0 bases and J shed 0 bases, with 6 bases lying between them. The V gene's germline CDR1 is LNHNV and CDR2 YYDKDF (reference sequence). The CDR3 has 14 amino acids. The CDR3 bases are TGTGCCACCAGCAGAGAGATGAGCTCCTACGAGCAGTACTTC. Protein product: CATSREMSSYEQYF.